These 9 T cell receptor beta chains share one sample of origin, sequenced in a study of T-cell reconstitution after alpha-beta-depleted transplantation in children. For TCRbeta, the library was prepared with unique molecular identifiers. One entry per CDR3 protein, called by TCRdb with MiXCR from the PCR reads. The data show around 270,000 distinct CDR3 sequences, about 9.4% seen once. The material was PBMCs, obtained before TCRalphabeta/CD19-depleted stem cell transplant. The source is a boy under two years old with acute myeloid leukemia, due to receive a stem cell transplant.

Remarks on this clonotype: A much bigger clone sits one base away, suggesting this may be a read error. This is likely a read error, given that the CDR3 carries no conserved phenylalanine or tryptophan at its end. The rearrangement links TRBV6-5 to TRBJ1-2; TRBD1 might be the D (5 bases). Germline CDR1 and CDR2: MNHEY and SVGAGI. The CDR3 is 15 residues long. V was pared by 0 bases and J by 8 bases, with 16 bases between. The CDR3 sequence is CASSYSMGTQGGYTV. In DNA, the CDR3 is TGTGCCAGCAGTTACTCGATGGGGACCCAAGGCGGCTACACCGTC.

To note about this clonotype: It may be a read error: a sequence one base away is much more abundant. This chain links TRBV28 with TRBJ1-2, with D possibly matching TRBD1 (5 bases). Germline V lookup: CDR1 MDHEN, CDR2 SYDVKM. The CDR3 contains 14 residues. The CDR3 nucleotides read TGTGCCAGCAAAGGGGTCCGGGCTAACTATGGCGACACCTTC. It specifies CASKGVRANYGDTF.

This clonotype was seen repeatedly, ten times or more. The J gene is TRBJ2-4, the V gene TRBV6-7; no firm D call. TRBV6-7 is an ORF for which the function is uncertain. The V gene lost 4 bases and the J gene lost 1 base, with 11 bases spanning the gap. There are 15 residues in the CDR3. The DNA for the CDR3 is TGTGCCAGCAGTTCGAAGAAGTCGGCCAAAAACATTCAGTACTTC. Translating gives CASSSKKSAKNIQYF.

This clonotype was seen ten or more times. The chain joins TRBV28 to TRBJ2-7; D call uncertain. This CDR3 contains 15 residues. Germline V gene sequence: CDR1 MDHEN, CDR2 SYDVKM. Trimming shortened V by 6 bases and J by 3 bases, and 18 bases separated the two germline ends. CDR3 nucleotides: TGTGCCAGCAGATTGATGCATTCAGGCGACTACGAGCAGTACTTC. Translation gives CASRLMHSGDYEQYF.

The chain couples TRBV7-9 to TRBJ2-1; either TRBD1 or TRBD2 may supply D (5 bases each). Trimming stripped 4 bases from V and 6 bases from J, with 16 bases between. The CDR3 length is 15 residues. CDR1 is SEHNR, CDR2 FQNEAQ, per germline (reference sequence). In nucleotides, the CDR3 is TGTGCCAGCAGCTGGTCGGGACGGGCCTTCAATGAGCAGTTCTTC. As protein: CASSWSGRAFNEQFF.

This chain connects TRBV19 to TRBJ2-1; 13 bases fit TRBD2. Germline trimming cut 3 bases from V and 7 bases from J; bases unmatched to any gene: 3. Germline V gene data show CDR1 as LNHDA and CDR2 as SQIVND (reference sequence). The CDR3 has 15 residues. CDR3 in DNA: TGTGCCAGTAGTATGACTAGCGGGAGGAGGAATGAGCAGTTCTTC. It yields the protein CASSMTSGRRNEQFF.

This clonotype was detected a few times. The chain joins TRBV27 to TRBJ2-5, with D possibly being TRBD1 (6 bases). Germline loops: CDR1 MNHEY, CDR2 SMNVEV (reference sequence). V lost 4 bases, J lost 5 bases, and 11 bases lay in between. The CDR3 spans 13 residues. CDR3 sequence: CASSSRGGETQYF. Written as DNA, the CDR3 is TGTGCCAGCAGTTCCAGGGGCGGCGAGACCCAGTACTTC.

This clonotype was picked up many times. The DNA of the CDR3 is TGCGCCAGCAGCCAGGTAGCGGGAGCCCCCAAAAACATTCAGTACTTC. It yields the protein CASSQVAGAPKNIQYF. The chain employs TRBV4-3 and TRBJ2-4; 9 nucleotides line up with TRBD2. V lost 3 bases, J lost 2 bases, and 5 bases stayed unmatched. The CDR3 length is 16 residues. CDR1 is LGHNA, CDR2 YSLEER, per germline.

This clonotype was detected many times. This rearrangement joins TRBV20-1 to TRBJ2-3, with D perhaps given as TRBD1 or TRBD2 (5 bases each). The V end was cut by 5 bases, the J end by 4 bases, with 10 bases between. This CDR3 spans 12 amino acids. The germline CDR1 and CDR2 sequences are DFQATT and SNEGSKA (reference sequence). CDR3 in amino acids: CSARDPADTQYF. CDR3 bases: TGCAGTGCTCGGGACCCCGCAGATACGCAGTATTTT.